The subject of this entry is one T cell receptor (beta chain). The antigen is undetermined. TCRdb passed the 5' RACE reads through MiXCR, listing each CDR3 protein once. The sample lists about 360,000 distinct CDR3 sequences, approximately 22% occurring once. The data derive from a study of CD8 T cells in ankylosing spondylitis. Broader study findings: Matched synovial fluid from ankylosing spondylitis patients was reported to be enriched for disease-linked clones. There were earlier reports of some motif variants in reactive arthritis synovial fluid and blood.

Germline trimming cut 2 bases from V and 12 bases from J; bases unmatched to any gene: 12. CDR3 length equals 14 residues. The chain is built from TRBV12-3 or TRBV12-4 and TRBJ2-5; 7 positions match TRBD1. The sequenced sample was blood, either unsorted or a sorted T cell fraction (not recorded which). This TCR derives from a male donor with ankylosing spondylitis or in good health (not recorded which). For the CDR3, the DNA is TGTGCCAGCAGTTTAAATGGGGACAGTCTTAAGAAGTACTTC. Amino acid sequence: CASSLNGDSLKKYF.